This entry is about one T cell receptor (beta chain). The V and J ends lost 5 bases and 12 bases respectively, with 22 bases between them. CDR1 is MNHEY, CDR2 SVGAGI, per germline. This CDR3 is built from 14 residues. The source of the sample is a study of OX40 agonist ivuxolimab in advanced cancers. Some clones are missing from TCRdb's copy, which holds only in-frame ones; the method was immunoSEQ multiplex PCR. The sample holds 80,000 to 130,000 clones, approximately 90% seen once. The chain carries TRBV6-5 and TRBJ1-2, with no clear D. This clonotype originated in an adult with an advanced solid tumor such as melanoma, head and neck, liver or kidney cancer. The sample in question was CD4+ or CD8+ T cells sorted from blood, obtained in a trial of the OX40 agonist ivuxolimab. The CDR3 loop is CASSPQLSSETNTF. CDR3 DNA: TGTGCCAGCAGTCCCCAATTATCGAGCGAGACAAACACCTTC.